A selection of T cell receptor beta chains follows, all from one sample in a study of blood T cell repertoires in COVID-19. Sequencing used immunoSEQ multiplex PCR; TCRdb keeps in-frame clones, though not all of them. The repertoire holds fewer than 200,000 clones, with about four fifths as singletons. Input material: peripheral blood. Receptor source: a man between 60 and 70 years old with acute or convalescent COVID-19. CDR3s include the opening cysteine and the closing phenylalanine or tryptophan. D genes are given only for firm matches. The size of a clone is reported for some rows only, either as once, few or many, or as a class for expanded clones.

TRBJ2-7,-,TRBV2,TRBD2,TGTGCCAGCACCGAGCGGGGACCCTACGAGCAGTACTTC,CASTERGPYEQYF
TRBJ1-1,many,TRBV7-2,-,TGTGCCAGCAGCTTAACGGGTACGGACACTGAAGCTTTCTTT,CASSLTGTDTEAFF
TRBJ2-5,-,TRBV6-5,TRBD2,TGTGCCAGCAGTTCCATTGGGGGGGGGAAGACCCAGTACTTC,CASSSIGGGKTQYF
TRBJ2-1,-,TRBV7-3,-,TGTGCCAGCAGCTTAAGAGTCGCCCCGAGCTCCTACAATGAGCAGTTCTTC,CASSLRVAPSSYNEQFF
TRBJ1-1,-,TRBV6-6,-,TGTGCCAGCAGTTACTCGATACACCTGAACACTGAAGCTTTCTTT,CASSYSIHLNTEAFF
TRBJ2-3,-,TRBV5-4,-,TGTGCCAGCAGCCGCGGGGACAGCAACACAGATACGCAGTATTTT,CASSRGDSNTDTQYF
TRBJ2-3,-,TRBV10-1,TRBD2,TGCGCCAGCAGCGGACTAGCTGCAGATACGCAGTATTTT,CASSGLAADTQYF
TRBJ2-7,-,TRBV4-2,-,TGTGCCAGCAGCGCCGGACAGTTCTACGAGCAGTACTTC,CASSAGQFYEQYF
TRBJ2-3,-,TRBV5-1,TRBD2,TGCGCCAGCAGCCGAATTGGACTAGCGTCAGATACGCAGTATTTT,CASSRIGLASDTQYF
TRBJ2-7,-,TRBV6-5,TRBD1,TGTGCCAGCAGTTATCACGGGACAGCTACCTACGAGCAGTACTTC,CASSYHGTATYEQYF
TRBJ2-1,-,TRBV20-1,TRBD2,TGCAGTGCTAGTCCTGGGGGGGGCAATGAGCAGTTCTTC,CSASPGGGNEQFF
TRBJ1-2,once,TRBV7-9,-,TGTGCCAGCAGCGAAGGGGGCTATGGCTACACCTTC,CASSEGGYGYTF
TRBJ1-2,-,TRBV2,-,TGTGCCAGCAGGGGAGATTTCTATGGCTACACCTTC,CASRGDFYGYTF
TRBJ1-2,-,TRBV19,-,TGTGCCAGTAACCTCGACAGGTCCTGGGGCTACACCTTC,CASNLDRSWGYTF
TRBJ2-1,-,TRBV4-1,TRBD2,TGCGCCAGCAGCCAACATAGCGGGAGGGCCTATGAGCAGTTCTTC,CASSQHSGRAYEQFF